The 16 T cell receptor beta chains below come from one sample, sequenced in a study of cytomegalovirus exposure and HLA in healthy donors. 60 Vbeta and 13 Jbeta primers were used in PCR. Assay: immunoSEQ multiplex PCR; the TCRdb copy retains only in-frame clones and omits some. The profile shows more than 80,000 clones, about four fifths of them singletons. Sequencing input: PBMCs. The receptors shown here come from a middle-aged woman in good health and CMV-seropositive.

The chain has TRBV19 and TRBJ1-2, with 7 bases aligning to TRBD1. There are 14 residues in the CDR3. J gave up 4 bases and V 5 bases, and 7 bases lay outside the gene matches. CDR1 and CDR2 from the germline V gene are LNHDA and SQIVND (reference sequence). CDR3 sequence: CASSASQGSYGYTF. In nucleotides, the CDR3 is TGTGCCAGTAGTGCCTCACAGGGGAGCTATGGCTACACCTTC.

V usage is TRBV5-1 and J usage is TRBJ2-7, with D perhaps TRBD1 (6 bases). Trimming removed 0 bases from V and 0 bases from J, with 10 bases in between. CDR3 length: 15 amino acids. Germline V lookup: CDR1 SGHRS, CDR2 YFSETQ. CDR3 in amino acids: CASSLAQGISYEQYF. CDR3 nucleotide sequence: TGCGCCAGCAGCTTGGCACAGGGAATCTCCTACGAGCAGTACTTC.

This sequence joins TRBV29-1 and TRBJ2-3, with a weak D call TRBD2 (6 bases). Germline values: CDR1 SQVTM, CDR2 ANQGSEA. Trimming shortened V by 4 bases and J by 14 bases, and 16 bases separated the two germline ends. This CDR3 region has 11 residues. The CDR3: CSVGGTADRYF. In nucleotides, the CDR3 is TGCAGCGTTGGGGGGACTGCGGACCGGTATTTT.

About this clone itself: One junction end disagrees with the germline gene, perhaps due to a read error. The CDR3 is CSSSPPGGVWTEAFF. CDR3 nucleotides: TGTTCCAGCAGCCCCCCCGGGGGGGTTTGGACTGAAGCTTTCTTT. J is TRBJ1-1 and V is TRBV7-9; D is perhaps TRBD1 (5 bases). CDR3 length equals 15 residues. From germline, CDR1 is SEHNR and CDR2 FQNEAQ (reference sequence).

This chain joins TRBV1 and TRBJ2-1; the listed D gene, TRBD2, was not tested against the DNA. TRBV1 is deemed a pseudogene. The CDR3 covers 16 residues. The CDR3 coding sequence is TGCACCAGCAGCCAAGATCAAGTCGAATCGGGAGATGAGCAGTTCTTC. The encoded protein is CTSSQDQVESGDEQFF.

The rearrangement uses TRBV27 and TRBJ2-1; TRBD2 might be the D (5 bases). CDR1 is MNHEY and CDR2 is SMNVEV in the germline V gene (reference sequence). V was pared by 0 bases and J by 6 bases, with 18 bases between. The CDR3 loop spans 17 amino acids. CDR3 region: CASSLSGLGDILNEQFF. DNA of the CDR3: TGTGCCAGCAGTTTATCTGGTCTGGGAGATATACTCAATGAGCAGTTCTTC.

The chain links TRBV6-6 to TRBJ2-3, with D perhaps matching TRBD2 (6 bases). This CDR3 has 15 amino acids. CDR1 MNHNY and CDR2 SVGAGI come from the germline V gene (reference sequence). Trimming took 6 bases from V and 0 from J, leaving 13 bases between them. The CDR3, as DNA: TGTGCCAGCAGCCGTCTAGCGTATAGCACAGATACGCAGTATTTT. Protein product: CASSRLAYSTDTQYF.

The CDR3 DNA reads as TGTGCCAGCAACGAACACGAGCAGTTCTTC. This gives the protein CASNEHEQFF. This chain uses TRBV6-9 with TRBJ2-1; the D is unclear. V was pared by 7 bases and J by 10 bases, with 8 bases between. Germline CDR1 reads MNHGY; CDR2 reads SVAAGI. The CDR3 loop spans 10 amino acids.

J is TRBJ1-5 and V is TRBV5-6, with D hard to call. The CDR3 runs to 14 residues. V dropped 2 bases and J dropped 0 bases, with 6 bases sitting between them. Germline loops: CDR1 SGHDT, CDR2 YYEEEE. CDR3 in amino acids: CASSFRISNQPQHF. In nucleotides, the CDR3 is TGTGCCAGCAGCTTCAGGATTAGCAATCAGCCCCAGCATTTT.

The rearrangement links TRBV28 to TRBJ2-7; TRBD1 might be the D (6 bases). The CDR3 is 14 residues long. V dropped 5 bases and J dropped 0 bases, with 11 bases sitting between them. CDR1 MDHEN and CDR2 SYDVKM come from the germline V gene. Written as DNA, the CDR3 is TGTGCCAGCAGTAGGACAGTCTACTCCTACGAGCAGTACTTC. This gives the protein CASSRTVYSYEQYF.

The chain couples TRBV2 to TRBJ1-2, with 8 positions matching TRBD1. The CDR3 is 14 residues long. Germline-derived CDR1 and CDR2 are SNHLY and FYNNEI. The trim removed 6 bases at V and 8 bases at J, leaving 11 bases unmatched. CDR3 in DNA: TGTGCCAGCAGCGACCCGGGACAGGTTAGCGGCTACACCTTC. This gives the protein CASSDPGQVSGYTF.

V usage is TRBV19 and J usage is TRBJ1-4, with D maybe TRBD1 (6 bases). The V end lost 6 bases, the J end lost 14 bases, and 25 bases lay between the germline ends. Germline lookup yields CDR1 LNHDA and CDR2 SQIVND (reference sequence). This CDR3 comprises 15 residues. In DNA form, the CDR3 reads TGTGCCAGTAGCCAACTGATGGGGGCTCGGACCGTTCTGTTTTTT. Residues: CASSQLMGARTVLFF.

As regards this clone: At one of its ends the junction is not consistent with the germline gene, which may arise from a read error. CDR3 sequence reads: CVSSRGEAHSYEQYF. The CDR3 nucleotides read TGCGTCAGCAGCAGAGGTGAGGCCCACTCCTACGAGCAGTACTTC. This chain uses TRBV5-1 with TRBJ2-7, with unresolved D. There are 15 residues in the CDR3. From germline, CDR1 is SGHRS and CDR2 YFSETQ.

The chain couples TRBV4-2 to TRBJ1-2; 7 bases match TRBD1. The J segment lost 5 bases and the V segment lost 4 bases, leaving 7 bases of the junction unmatched. This CDR3 spans 14 amino acids. CDR1 is LGHNA, CDR2 YNFKEQ, per germline. The CDR3 DNA reads TGTGCCAGCAGCCTTGGACAGGAGAATTATGGCTACACCTTC. Its protein is CASSLGQENYGYTF.

This clone was found a few times. This sequence joins TRBV19 and TRBJ2-5, with D maybe TRBD1 (6 bases). The germline CDR1 and CDR2 sequences are LNHDA and SQIVND (reference sequence). Trimming took off 4 bases at V and 3 bases at J, with 12 bases between the two ends. The CDR3 is 14 amino acids. DNA of the CDR3: TGTGCCAGTAGTACGTGGACAGATAAAGAGACCCAGTACTTC. Its protein is CASSTWTDKETQYF.

The chain carries TRBV5-1 and TRBJ2-2, with 10 bases fitting TRBD2. V was clipped by 3 bases and J by 3 bases; unmatched bases: 2. Germline assignment: CDR1 SGHRS and CDR2 YFSETQ. The CDR3 contains 15 residues. The CDR3 sequence: CASSWTSGYTGELFF. CDR3 DNA sequence: TGCGCCAGCAGCTGGACTAGCGGTTACACCGGGGAGCTGTTTTTT.